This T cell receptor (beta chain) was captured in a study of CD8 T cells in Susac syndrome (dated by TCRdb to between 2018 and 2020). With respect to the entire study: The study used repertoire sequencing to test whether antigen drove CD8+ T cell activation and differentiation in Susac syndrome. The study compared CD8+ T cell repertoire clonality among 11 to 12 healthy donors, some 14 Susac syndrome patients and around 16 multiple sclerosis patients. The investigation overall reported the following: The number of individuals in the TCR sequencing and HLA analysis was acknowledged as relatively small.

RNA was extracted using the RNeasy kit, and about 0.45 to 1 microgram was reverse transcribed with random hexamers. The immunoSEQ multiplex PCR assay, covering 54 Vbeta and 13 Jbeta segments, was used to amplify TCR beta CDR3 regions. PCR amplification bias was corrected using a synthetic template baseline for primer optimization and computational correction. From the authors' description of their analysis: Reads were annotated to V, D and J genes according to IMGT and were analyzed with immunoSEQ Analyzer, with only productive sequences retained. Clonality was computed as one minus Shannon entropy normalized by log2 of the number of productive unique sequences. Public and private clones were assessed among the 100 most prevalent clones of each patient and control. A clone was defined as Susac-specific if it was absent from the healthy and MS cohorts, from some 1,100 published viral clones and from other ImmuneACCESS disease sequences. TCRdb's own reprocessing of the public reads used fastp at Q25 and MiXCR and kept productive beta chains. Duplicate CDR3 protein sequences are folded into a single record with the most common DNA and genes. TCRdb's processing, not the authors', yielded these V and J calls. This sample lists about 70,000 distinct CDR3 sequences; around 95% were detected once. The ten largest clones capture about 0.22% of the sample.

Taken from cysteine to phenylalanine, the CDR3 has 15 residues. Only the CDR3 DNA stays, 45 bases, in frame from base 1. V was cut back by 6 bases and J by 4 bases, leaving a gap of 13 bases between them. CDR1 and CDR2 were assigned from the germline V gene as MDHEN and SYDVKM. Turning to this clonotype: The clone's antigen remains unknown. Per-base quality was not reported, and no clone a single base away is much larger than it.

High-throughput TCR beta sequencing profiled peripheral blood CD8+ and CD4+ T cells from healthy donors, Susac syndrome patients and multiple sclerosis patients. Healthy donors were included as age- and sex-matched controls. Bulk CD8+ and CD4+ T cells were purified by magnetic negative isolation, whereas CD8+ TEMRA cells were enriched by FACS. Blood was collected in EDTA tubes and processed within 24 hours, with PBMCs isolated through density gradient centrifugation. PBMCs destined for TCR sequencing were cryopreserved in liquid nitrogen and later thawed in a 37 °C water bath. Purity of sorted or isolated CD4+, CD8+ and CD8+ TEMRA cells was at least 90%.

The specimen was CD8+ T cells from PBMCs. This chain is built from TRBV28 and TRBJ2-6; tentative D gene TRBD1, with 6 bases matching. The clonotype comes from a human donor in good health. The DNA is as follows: TGTGCCAGCAGCCTTCAGGGGCCAGGGGCCAACGTCCTGACTTTC. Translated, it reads CASSLQGPGANVLTF. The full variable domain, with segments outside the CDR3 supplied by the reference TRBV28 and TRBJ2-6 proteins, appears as DVKVTQSSRYLVKRTGEKVFLECVQDMDHENMFWYRQDPGLGLRLIYFSYDVKMKEKGDIPEGYSVSREKKERFSLILESASTNQTSMYLCASSLQGPGANVLTFGAGSRLTVL.